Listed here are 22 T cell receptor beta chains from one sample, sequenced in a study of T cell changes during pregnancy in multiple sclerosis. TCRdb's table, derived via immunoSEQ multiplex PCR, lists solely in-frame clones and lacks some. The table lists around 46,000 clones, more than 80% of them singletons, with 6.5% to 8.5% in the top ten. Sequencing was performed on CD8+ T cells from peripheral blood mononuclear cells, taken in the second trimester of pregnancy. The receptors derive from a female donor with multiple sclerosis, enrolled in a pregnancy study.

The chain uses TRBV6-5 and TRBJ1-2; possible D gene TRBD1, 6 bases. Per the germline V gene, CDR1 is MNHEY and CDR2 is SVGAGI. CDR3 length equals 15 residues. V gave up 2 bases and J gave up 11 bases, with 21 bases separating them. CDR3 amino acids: CASSYLGTLSNEYTF. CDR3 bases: TGTGCCAGCAGTTACCTCGGGACACTGTCTAATGAATACACCTTC.

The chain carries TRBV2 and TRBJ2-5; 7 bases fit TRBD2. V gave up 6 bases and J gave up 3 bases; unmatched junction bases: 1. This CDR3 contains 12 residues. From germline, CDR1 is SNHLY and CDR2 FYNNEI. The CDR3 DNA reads TGTGCCAGCAGGAGCGGGGAAGAGACCCAGTACTTC. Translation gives CASRSGEETQYF.

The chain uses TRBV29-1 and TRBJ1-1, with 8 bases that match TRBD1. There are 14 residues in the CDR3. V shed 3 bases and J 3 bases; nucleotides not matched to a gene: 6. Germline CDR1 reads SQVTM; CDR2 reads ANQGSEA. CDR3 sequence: CSVDPDRDYTEAFF. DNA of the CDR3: TGCAGCGTTGACCCGGACAGGGACTACACTGAAGCTTTCTTT.

In DNA, the CDR3 is TGTGCCAGCAGCCAAGGTTCGGCAGGGCTAGGCGAGCAGTACTTC. Its translation: CASSQGSAGLGEQYF. The genes are TRBV4-2 and TRBJ2-7; possibly TRBD1 for D (5 bases). V lost 1 base to trimming and J lost 6 bases, with 16 bases between them. The length of the CDR3 is 15 residues. Germline V gives CDR1 LGHNA, CDR2 YNFKEQ.

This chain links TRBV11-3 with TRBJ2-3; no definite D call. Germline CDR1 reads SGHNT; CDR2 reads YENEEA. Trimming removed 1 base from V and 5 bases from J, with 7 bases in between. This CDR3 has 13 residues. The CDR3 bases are TGTGCCAGCAGCTTAGGCAGTATAGATACGCAGTATTTT. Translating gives CASSLGSIDTQYF.

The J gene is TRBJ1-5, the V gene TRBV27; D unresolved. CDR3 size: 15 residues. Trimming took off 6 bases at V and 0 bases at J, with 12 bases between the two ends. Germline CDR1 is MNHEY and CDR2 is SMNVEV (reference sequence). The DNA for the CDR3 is TGTGCCAGCAGCTTTACACCTTATAGCAATCAGCCCCAGCATTTT. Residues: CASSFTPYSNQPQHF.

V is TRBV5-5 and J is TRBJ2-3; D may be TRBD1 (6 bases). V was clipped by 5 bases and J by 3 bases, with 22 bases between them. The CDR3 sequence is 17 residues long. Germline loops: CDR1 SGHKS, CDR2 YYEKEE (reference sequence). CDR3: CASRSWQGKRKTDTQYF. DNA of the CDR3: TGTGCCAGCAGGTCCTGGCAGGGGAAGAGAAAAACAGATACGCAGTATTTT.

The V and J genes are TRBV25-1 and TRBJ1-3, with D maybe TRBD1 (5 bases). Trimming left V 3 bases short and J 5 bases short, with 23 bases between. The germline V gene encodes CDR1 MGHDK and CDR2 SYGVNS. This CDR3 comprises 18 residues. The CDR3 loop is CASSELLGDGGSRNTIYF. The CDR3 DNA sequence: TGTGCCAGCAGTGAGCTTTTAGGGGACGGAGGGTCTCGAAACACCATATATTTT.

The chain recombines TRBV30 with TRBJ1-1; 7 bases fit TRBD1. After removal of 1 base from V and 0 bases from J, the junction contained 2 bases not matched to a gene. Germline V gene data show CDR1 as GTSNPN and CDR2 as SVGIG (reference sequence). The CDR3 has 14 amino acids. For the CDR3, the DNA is TGTGCCTGGAGTGAGACAGGGTTGAACACTGAAGCTTTCTTT. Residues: CAWSETGLNTEAFF.

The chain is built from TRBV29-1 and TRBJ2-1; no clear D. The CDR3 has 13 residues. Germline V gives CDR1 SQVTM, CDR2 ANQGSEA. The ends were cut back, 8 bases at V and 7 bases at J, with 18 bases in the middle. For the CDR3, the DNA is TGCAGCCCTGTGTTTAGTGATACTAATGAGCAGTTCTTC. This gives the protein CSPVFSDTNEQFF.

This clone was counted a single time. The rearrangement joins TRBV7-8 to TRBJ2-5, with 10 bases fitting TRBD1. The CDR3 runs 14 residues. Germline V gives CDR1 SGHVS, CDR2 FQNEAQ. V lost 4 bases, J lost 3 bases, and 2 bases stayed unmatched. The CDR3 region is CASSWTGGEETQYF. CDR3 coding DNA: TGTGCCAGCAGCTGGACAGGGGGGGAAGAGACCCAGTACTTC.

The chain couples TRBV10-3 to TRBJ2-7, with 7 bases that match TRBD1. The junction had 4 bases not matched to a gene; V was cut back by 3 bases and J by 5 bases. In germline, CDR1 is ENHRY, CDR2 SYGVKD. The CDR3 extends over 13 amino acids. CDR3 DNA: TGTGCCATCAGTGAATACACAGGGGACGAGCAGTACTTC. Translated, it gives CAISEYTGDEQYF.

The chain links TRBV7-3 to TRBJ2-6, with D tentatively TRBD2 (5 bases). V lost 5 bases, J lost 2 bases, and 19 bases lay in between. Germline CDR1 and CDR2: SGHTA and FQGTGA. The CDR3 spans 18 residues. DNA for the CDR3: TGTGCCAGCAGCCCCAACCCGGGAACAGAGGCTGGGGCCAACGTCCTGACTTTC. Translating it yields CASSPNPGTEAGANVLTF.

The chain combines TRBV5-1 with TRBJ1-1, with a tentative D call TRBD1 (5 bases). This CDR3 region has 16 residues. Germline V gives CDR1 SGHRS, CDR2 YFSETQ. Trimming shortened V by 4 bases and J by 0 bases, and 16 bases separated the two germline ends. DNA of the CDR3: TGCGCCAGCAGCAACAACCCAGGGCAAATGAACACTGAAGCTTTCTTT. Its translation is CASSNNPGQMNTEAFF.

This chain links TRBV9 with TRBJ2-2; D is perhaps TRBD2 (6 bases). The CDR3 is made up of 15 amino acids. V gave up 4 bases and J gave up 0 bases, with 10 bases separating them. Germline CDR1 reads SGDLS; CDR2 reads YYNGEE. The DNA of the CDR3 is TGTGCCAGCAGCACTGGACTAACGAACACCGGGGAGCTGTTTTTT. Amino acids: CASSTGLTNTGELFF.

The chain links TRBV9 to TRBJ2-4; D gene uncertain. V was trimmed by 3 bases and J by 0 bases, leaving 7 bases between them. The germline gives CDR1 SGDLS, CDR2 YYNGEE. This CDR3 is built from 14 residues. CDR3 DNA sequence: TGTGCCAGCAGCGCCGGTTTAGCCAAAAACATTCAGTACTTC. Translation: CASSAGLAKNIQYF. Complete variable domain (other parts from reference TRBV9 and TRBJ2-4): DSGVTQTPKHLITATGQRVTLRCSPRSGDLSVYWYQQSLDQGLQFLIQYYNGEERAKGNILERFSAQQFPDLHSELNLSSLELGDSALYFCASSAGLAKNIQYFGAGTRLSVL.

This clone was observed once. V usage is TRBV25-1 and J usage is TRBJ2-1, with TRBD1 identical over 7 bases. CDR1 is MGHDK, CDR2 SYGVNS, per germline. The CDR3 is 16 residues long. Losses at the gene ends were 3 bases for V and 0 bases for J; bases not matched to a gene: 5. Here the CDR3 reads CASSDPDRASYNEQFF. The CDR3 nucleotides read TGTGCCAGCAGTGATCCCGACAGGGCCTCCTACAATGAGCAGTTCTTC. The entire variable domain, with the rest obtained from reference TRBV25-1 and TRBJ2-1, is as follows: EADIYQTPRYLVIGTGKKITLECSQTMGHDKMYWYQQDPGMELHLIHYSYGVNSTEKGDLSSESTVSRIRTEHFPLTLESARPSHTSQYLCASSDPDRASYNEQFFGPGTRLTVL.

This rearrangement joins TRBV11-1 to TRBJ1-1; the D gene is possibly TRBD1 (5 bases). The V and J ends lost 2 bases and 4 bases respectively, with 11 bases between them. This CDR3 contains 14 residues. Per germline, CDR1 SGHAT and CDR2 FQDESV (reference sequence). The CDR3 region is CASSLPEGSTEAFF. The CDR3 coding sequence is TGTGCCAGCAGCTTACCGGAGGGGAGCACTGAAGCTTTCTTT.

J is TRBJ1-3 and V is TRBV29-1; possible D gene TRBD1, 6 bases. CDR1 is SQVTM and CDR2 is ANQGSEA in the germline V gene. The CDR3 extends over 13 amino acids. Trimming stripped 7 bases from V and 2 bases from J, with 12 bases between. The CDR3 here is CSASQGAGNTIYF. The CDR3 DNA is TGCAGCGCATCACAGGGTGCTGGAAACACCATATATTTT.

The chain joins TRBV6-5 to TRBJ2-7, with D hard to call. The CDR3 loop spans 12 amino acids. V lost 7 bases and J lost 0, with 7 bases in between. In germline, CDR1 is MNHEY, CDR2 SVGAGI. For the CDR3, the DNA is TGTGCCAGCACTTCGGGCTCCTACGAGCAGTACTTC. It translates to CASTSGSYEQYF.

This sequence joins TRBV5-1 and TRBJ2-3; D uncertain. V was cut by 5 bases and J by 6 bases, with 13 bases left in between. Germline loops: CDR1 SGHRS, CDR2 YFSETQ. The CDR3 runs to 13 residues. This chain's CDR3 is CASRNHEQDTQYF. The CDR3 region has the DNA TGCGCCAGCAGAAACCATGAACAGGATACGCAGTATTTT.

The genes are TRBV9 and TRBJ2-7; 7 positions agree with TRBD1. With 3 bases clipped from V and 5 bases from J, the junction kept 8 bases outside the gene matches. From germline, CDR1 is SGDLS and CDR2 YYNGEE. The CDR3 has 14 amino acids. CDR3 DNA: TGTGCCAGCAGCGCAGAACAGGGGCAGGACGAGCAGTACTTC. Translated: CASSAEQGQDEQYF.